These T cell receptor beta chains were read from a single sample in a study of cytotoxic CD8 clonotypes in ibrutinib-treated CLL. Measured with immunoSEQ multiplex PCR; TCRdb has only the in-frame clones, and not every one. The sample holds roughly 40,000 clones, approximately 67% seen once. Sequencing used PBMCs, obtained at disease progression, from a patient treated with ibrutinib. Receptor source: a human donor with chronic lymphocytic leukemia. Each CDR3 is given with its conserved first and last residue. Fields, in order: V gene, clone size, CDR3 protein. Where a row states a size, it is once, few, many or the class of an expanded clone; other rows omit it.

V: TRBV7-9; size: few; CDR3: CASSLTVGGDQPQHF
V: TRBV10-1; size: .; CDR3: CASSVGGSYEQYF
V: TRBV21-1; size: few; CDR3: CASRKEGLAGTDYYEQYF
V: TRBV11-2; size: .; CDR3: CASSFSGTSGSFRETQYF
V: TRBV29-1; size: once; CDR3: CSVAPQRILDNEQFF
V: TRBV4-3; size: once; CDR3: CASSQSWDYKNIQYF
V: TRBV4-1; size: few; CDR3: CASSQAGGAATYEQYF
V: TRBV4-1; size: once; CDR3: CASSQEEGTVENIQYF
V: TRBV9; size: .; CDR3: CASSVEGYGELFF
V: TRBV6-1; size: .; CDR3: CASYPTGGLTGELFF
V: TRBV5-8; size: .; CDR3: CASSTSLAGVGDTQYF
V: TRBV5-1; size: once; CDR3: CASSLGLRTDTQYF
V: TRBV9; size: .; CDR3: CASSVASGITDTQYF
V: TRBV30; size: medium-sized; CDR3: CAWRRMGLTGELFF
V: TRBV7-3; size: .; CDR3: CASKQGANTDTQYF
V: TRBV9; size: .; CDR3: CASRPGTSRDEQFF
V: TRBV9; size: .; CDR3: CASSVYTGGQNEQFF
V: TRBV30; size: .; CDR3: CAWRWTGENYGYTF
V: TRBV7-9; size: .; CDR3: CASQLAGVETQYF
V: TRBV4-2; size: .; CDR3: CASSQVRDQRYEQYF
V: TRBV10-3; size: .; CDR3: CAISERRGTSSYNEQFF
V: TRBV5-1; size: .; CDR3: CASSLEGSRQPQHF
V: TRBV4-3; size: .; CDR3: CASSQDNRADYGYTF
V: TRBV7-8; size: .; CDR3: CASSLAGGYNEQFF